The source of this TCR beta chain is a study of T-cell memory formation after mild COVID-19. Across the whole study: Clusters were largely donor specific. Study-level points and caveats: Pre-infection memory contained some responding clones, which suggested that cross-reactive memory had joined. A second wave expanding day 15 to 37 was CD4+-biased; contracting clones were balanced. Mainly CM and EM harbored the contracting CD4+ clones; mainly EMRA harbored the CD8+ ones.

In its sample, this clonotype was seen a few times. Its antigen is unidentified. CDR3 length: 15 residues. V trimming: 5 bases; J trimming: 7 bases; junction bases outside the gene matches: 11. TCRdb re-called the 5' RACE reads with MiXCR, one entry per CDR3 protein. The sample holds 300,000 to 400,000 distinct CDR3 sequences, 15% seen once. J is TRBJ1-2 and V is TRBV12-3 or TRBV12-4; 9 bases match TRBD1. Input material: PBMCs or a T cell subset sorted from them (not recorded which). The sequence came from a man between 18 and 35 years old who had mild COVID-19 (a few samples of this study predate the infection). Cell type and time point are not known. CDR3 coding DNA: TGTGCCAGCAGTCCTCTACAGGGGGCTGTGTCTGGCTACACCTTC. Amino acids: CASSPLQGAVSGYTF.